This T cell receptor (beta chain) was retrieved from a study of cytomegalovirus exposure and HLA in healthy donors. Whole-study results and caveats: Being productive about 87% or about 30% of the time was typical of most TCR beta V segments in an earlier analysis. Several V segments, TRBV6-2 and TRBV6-3 among them, could not be told apart and were dropped. Apparent HLA restriction characterized most CMV-associated TCR beta chains in a later analysis.

A word on this clone: What it binds is unknown.

Primers included in the PCR were 60 Vbeta and 13 Jbeta primers. Profiled with immunoSEQ multiplex PCR; TCRdb holds only in-frame clones, not every one. In the table there are roughly 190,000 clones, roughly three quarters of which are singletons. The CDR3 contains 12 residues. Germline V gives CDR1 MNHNY, CDR2 SVGAGI (reference sequence). V lost 5 bases and J 6 bases, leaving 11 bases between the germline ends. Sequencing was carried out using PBMCs. This sequence originates from a woman aged 45-65 years in good health and CMV-seronegative. This chain joins TRBV6-6 and TRBJ2-7; maybe TRBD1 (6 bases). The CDR3 region is CASSQGMAEQYF. CDR3 in DNA: TGTGCCAGCAGTCAGGGGATGGCCGAGCAGTACTTC.